This is a list of T cell receptor beta chains from one sample in a study of cytotoxic CD8 clonotypes in ibrutinib-treated CLL. Sequencing used immunoSEQ multiplex PCR; TCRdb keeps in-frame clones, though not all of them. The repertoire has some 200,000 clones, roughly 77% of them found once; the top ten carry over 5.5%. This specimen was PBMCs, taken after 12 months of ibrutinib treatment. The receptors were sampled from a human donor with chronic lymphocytic leukemia. The CDR3 runs from the conserved cysteine through the conserved F or W. A D gene is named only where the DNA matches it firmly. Not every row has a clone size; where given, it reads once, few, many or a size class.

J gene	D gene	clone size	V gene	CDR3 protein	CDR3 DNA
TRBJ2-7	TRBD1	.	TRBV6-5	CASSFTGGAYEQYF	TGTGCCAGCAGTTTTACAGGGGGCGCCTACGAGCAGTACTTC
TRBJ2-6	.	.	TRBV7-9	CASSLAMSGANVLTF	TGTGCCAGCAGCTTAGCGATGTCTGGGGCCAACGTCCTGACTTTC
TRBJ1-3	.	.	TRBV9	CASSAHRVSSGNTIYF	TGTGCCAGCAGCGCCCACAGGGTCTCATCCGGAAACACCATATATTTT
TRBJ1-5	.	.	TRBV30	CAWSVRTANQPQHF	TGTGCCTGGAGTGTAAGGACAGCCAATCAGCCCCAGCATTTT
TRBJ2-5	.	.	TRBV7-2	CASSLAGVRETQYF	TGTGCCAGCAGCTTAGCAGGGGTTAGGGAGACCCAGTACTTC
TRBJ2-5	.	.	TRBV30	CAGRKPALETQYF	TGTGCCGGACGGAAACCCGCGCTAGAGACCCAGTACTTC
TRBJ2-1	TRBD2	.	TRBV30	CAWSSPRAGVYNEQFF	TGTGCCTGGAGTTCCCCACGTGCGGGGGTGTACAATGAGCAGTTCTTC
TRBJ1-1	TRBD1	once	TRBV5-1	CASSFTGTGTNTEAFF	TGCGCCAGCAGCTTCACCGGGACAGGGACCAACACTGAAGCTTTCTTT
TRBJ2-1	.	.	TRBV25-1	CASSTGTSSYNEQFF	TGTGCCAGCAGTACAGGAACTAGCTCCTACAATGAGCAGTTCTTC
TRBJ2-7	.	once	TRBV29-1	CSVEASGGWTAYEQYF	TGCAGCGTTGAAGCCTCAGGAGGTTGGACGGCCTACGAGCAGTACTTC
TRBJ2-7	TRBD1	.	TRBV7-2	CASSLGTGFSYEQYF	TGTGCCAGCAGCTTAGGGACAGGCTTCTCCTACGAGCAGTACTTC
TRBJ1-2	.	.	TRBV6-6	CASSYHRDGGYTF	TGTGCCAGCAGTTACCACAGGGACGGTGGCTACACCTTC
TRBJ1-1	TRBD1	.	TRBV6-5	CASSYSQGGTNTEAFF	TGTGCCAGCAGTTACTCGCAGGGGGGCACGAACACTGAAGCTTTCTTT
TRBJ2-5	.	few	TRBV15	CATSRDQQETQYF	TGTGCCACCAGCAGAGACCAGCAAGAGACCCAGTACTTC
TRBJ1-4	.	.	TRBV21-1	CASSKGSKGTANEKLFF	TGTGCCAGCAGCAAAGGCTCAAAGGGAACGGCTAATGAAAAACTGTTTTTT